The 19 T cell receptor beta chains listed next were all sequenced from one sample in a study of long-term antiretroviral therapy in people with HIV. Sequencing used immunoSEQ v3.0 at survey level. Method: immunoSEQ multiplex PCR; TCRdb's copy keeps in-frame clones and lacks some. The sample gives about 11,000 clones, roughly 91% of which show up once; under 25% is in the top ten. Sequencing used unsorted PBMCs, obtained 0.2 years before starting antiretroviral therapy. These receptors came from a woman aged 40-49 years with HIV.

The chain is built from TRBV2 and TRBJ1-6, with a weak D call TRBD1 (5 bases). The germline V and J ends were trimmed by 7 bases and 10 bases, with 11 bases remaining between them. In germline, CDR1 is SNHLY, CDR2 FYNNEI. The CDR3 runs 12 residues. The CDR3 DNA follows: TGTGCCAGCAAAAGCAGGGACTCACCCCTCCACTTT. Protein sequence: CASKSRDSPLHF.

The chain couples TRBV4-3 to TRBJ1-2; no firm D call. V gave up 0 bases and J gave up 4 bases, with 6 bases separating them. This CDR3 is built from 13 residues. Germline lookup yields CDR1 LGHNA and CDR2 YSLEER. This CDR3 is CASSQERGYGYTF. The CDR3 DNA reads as TGCGCCAGCAGCCAAGAACGCGGCTATGGCTACACCTTC.

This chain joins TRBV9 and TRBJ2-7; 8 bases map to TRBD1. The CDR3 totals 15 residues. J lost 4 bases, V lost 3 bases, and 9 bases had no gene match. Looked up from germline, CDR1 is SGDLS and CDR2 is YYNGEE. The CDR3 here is CASSAEDRALYEQYF. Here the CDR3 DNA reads TGTGCCAGCAGCGCCGAGGACAGGGCGCTGTACGAGCAGTACTTC. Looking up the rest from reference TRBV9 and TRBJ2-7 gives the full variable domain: DSGVTQTPKHLITATGQRVTLRCSPRSGDLSVYWYQQSLDQGLQFLIQYYNGEERAKGNILERFSAQQFPDLHSELNLSSLELGDSALYFCASSAEDRALYEQYFGPGTRLTVT.

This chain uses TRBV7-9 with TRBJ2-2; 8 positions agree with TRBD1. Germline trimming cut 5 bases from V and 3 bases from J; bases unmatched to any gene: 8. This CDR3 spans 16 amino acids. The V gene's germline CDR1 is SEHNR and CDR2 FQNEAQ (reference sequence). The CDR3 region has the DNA TGTGCCAGCAGCCGGGCAGGGGGCTCGGACACCGGGGAGCTGTTTTTT. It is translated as CASSRAGGSDTGELFF.

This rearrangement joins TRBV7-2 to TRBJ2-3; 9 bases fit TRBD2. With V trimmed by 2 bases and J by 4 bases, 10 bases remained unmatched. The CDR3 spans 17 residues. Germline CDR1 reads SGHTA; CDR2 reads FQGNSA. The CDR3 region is CASSLRSGGWASDTQYF. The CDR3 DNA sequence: TGTGCCAGCAGCTTAAGAAGCGGGGGGTGGGCATCAGATACGCAGTATTTT.

This CDR3 is CATRWGTNTGELFF. CDR3 sequence (DNA): TGTGCCACCCGATGGGGTACGAACACCGGGGAGCTGTTTTTT. The chain combines TRBV6-5 with TRBJ2-2; D not resolved. The V and J ends lost 10 bases and 0 bases respectively, with 12 bases between them. From germline, CDR1 is MNHEY and CDR2 SVGAGI. The CDR3 length is 14 residues.

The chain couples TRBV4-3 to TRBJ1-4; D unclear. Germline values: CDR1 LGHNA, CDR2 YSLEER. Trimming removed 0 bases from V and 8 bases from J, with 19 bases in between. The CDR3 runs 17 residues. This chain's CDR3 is CASSQEFARVLGEKLFF. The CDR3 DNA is TGCGCCAGCAGCCAAGAATTTGCGAGGGTGTTAGGGGAAAAACTGTTTTTT.

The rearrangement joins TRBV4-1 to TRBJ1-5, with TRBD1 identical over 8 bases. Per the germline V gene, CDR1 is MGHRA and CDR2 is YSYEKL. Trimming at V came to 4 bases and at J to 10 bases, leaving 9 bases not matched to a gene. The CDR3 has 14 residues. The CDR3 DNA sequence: TGCGCCAGCAGCCCTGGGACAGGAGACAGCCCCCAGCATTTT. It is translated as CASSPGTGDSPQHF.

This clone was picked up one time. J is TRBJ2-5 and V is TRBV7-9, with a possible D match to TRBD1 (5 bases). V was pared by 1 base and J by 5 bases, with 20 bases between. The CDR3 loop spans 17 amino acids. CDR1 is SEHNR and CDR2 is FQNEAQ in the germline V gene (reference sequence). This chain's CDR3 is CASSLGSRALLRETQYF. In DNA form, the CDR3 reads TGTGCCAGCAGCTTAGGAAGCAGGGCCCTTTTACGGGAGACCCAGTACTTC.

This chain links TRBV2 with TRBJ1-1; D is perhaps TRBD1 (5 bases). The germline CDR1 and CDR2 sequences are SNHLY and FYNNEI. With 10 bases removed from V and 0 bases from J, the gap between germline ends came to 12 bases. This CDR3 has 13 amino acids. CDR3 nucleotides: TGTGCCACCCAGGGACGCCTGAACACTGAAGCTTTCTTT. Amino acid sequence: CATQGRLNTEAFF.

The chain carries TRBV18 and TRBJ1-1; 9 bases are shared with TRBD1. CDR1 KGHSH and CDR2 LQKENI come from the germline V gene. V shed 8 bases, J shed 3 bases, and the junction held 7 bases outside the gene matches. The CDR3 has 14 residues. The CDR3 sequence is CASTWTGADTEAFF. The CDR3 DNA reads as TGTGCCAGCACTTGGACAGGGGCGGACACTGAAGCTTTCTTT.

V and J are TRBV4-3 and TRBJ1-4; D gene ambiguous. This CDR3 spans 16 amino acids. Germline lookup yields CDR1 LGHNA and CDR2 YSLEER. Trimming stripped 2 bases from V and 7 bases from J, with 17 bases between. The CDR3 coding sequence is TGCGCCAGCAGCCAATCCCCTCGCAGCGGCGGTGAAAAACTGTTTTTT. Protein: CASSQSPRSGGEKLFF.

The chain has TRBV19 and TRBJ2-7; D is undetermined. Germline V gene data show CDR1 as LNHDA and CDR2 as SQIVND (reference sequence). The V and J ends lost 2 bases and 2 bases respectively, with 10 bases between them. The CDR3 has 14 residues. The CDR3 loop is CASSIQQSPYEQYF. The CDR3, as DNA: TGTGCCAGTAGTATACAACAGTCGCCCTACGAGCAGTACTTC.

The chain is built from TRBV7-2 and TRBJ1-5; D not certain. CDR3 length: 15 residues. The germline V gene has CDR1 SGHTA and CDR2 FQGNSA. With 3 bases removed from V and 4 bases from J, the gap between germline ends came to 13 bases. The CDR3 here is CASSLDGPGNQPQHF. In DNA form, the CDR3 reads TGTGCCAGCAGCTTGGACGGGCCTGGGAATCAGCCCCAGCATTTT.

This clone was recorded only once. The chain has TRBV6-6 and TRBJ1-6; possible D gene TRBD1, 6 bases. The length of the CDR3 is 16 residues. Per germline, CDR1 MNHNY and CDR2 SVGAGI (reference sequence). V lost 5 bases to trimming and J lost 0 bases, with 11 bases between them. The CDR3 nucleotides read TGTGCCAGCAGTCCACAGGGCAGCTCCTATAATTCACCCCTCCACTTT. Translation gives CASSPQGSSYNSPLHF.

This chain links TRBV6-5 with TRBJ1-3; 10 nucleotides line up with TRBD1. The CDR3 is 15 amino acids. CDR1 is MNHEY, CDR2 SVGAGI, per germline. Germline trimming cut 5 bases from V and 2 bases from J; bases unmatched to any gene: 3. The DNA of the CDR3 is TGTGCCAGCAGTGCCGGGACAGGGGCTGGAAACACCATATATTTT. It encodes CASSAGTGAGNTIYF.

The CDR3 nucleotides are TGCGCCAGCAGCCAAGATTTCAGGGGAACTGAAGCTTTCTTT. It yields the protein CASSQDFRGTEAFF. The chain links TRBV4-1 to TRBJ1-1; tentative D call: TRBD1 (6 bases). The CDR3 loop spans 14 amino acids. CDR1 is MGHRA, CDR2 YSYEKL, per germline. V lost 0 bases, J lost 5 bases, and 10 bases lay in between.

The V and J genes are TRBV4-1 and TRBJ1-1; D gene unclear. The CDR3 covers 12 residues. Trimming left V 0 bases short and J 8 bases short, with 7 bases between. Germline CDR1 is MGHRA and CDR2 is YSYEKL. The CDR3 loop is CASSQEIGEAFF. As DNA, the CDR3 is TGCGCCAGCAGCCAAGAAATCGGGGAAGCTTTCTTT.

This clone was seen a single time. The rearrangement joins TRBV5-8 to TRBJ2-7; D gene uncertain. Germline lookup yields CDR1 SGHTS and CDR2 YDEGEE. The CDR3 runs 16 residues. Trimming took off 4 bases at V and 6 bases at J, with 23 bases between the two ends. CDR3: CASSRQWSLSVSEQYF. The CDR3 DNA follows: TGTGCCAGCAGCCGCCAATGGTCACTCTCTGTCTCCGAGCAGTACTTC. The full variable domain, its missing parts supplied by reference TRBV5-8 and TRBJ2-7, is EAGVTQSPTHLIKTRGQQATLRCSPISGHTSVYWYQQALGLGLQFLLWYDEGEERNRGNFPPRFSGRQFPNYSSELNVNALELEDSALYLCASSRQWSLSVSEQYFGPGTRLTVT.